These 24 T cell receptor beta chains were sequenced from one sample in a study of cytomegalovirus exposure and HLA in healthy donors. Amplification used 60 Vbeta primers and 13 Jbeta primers. Some clones are missing from TCRdb's copy, which holds only in-frame ones; the method was immunoSEQ multiplex PCR. This sample has 130,000 or so clones, with around 80% found just once. Sample: PBMCs. The receptors stem from a woman aged 18-29 years in good health and CMV-seropositive.

V usage is TRBV21-1 and J usage is TRBJ2-3; TRBD1, the table's D call, lacks a check against the DNA. TRBV21-1 is shown as a pseudogene. The CDR3 covers 16 residues. CDR3 sequence reads: CASSNCLWALLDTQYF. The CDR3 nucleotides read TGTGCCAGCAGCAACTGTCTTTGGGCCCTACTTGATACGCAGTATTTT.

The V call is TRBV19, the J call TRBJ2-2, with 9 bases aligning to TRBD1. The V and J ends lost 7 bases and 7 bases, in that order; junction bases with no gene match: 10. CDR3 length: 15 residues. The V gene's germline CDR1 is LNHDA and CDR2 SQIVND (reference sequence). The CDR3 sequence is CASKDTGGAIGELFF. The CDR3 nucleotides are TGTGCCAGTAAAGATACAGGGGGCGCGATCGGGGAGCTGTTTTTT.

The chain carries TRBV9 and TRBJ1-5; 8 bases align to TRBD1. Per the germline V gene, CDR1 is SGDLS and CDR2 is YYNGEE. The CDR3 is 15 residues long. The junction had 7 bases not matched to a gene; V was cut back by 4 bases and J by 4 bases. The CDR3 DNA reads as TGTGCCAGCAGCAGGGAGACAGGGGTGAATCAGCCCCAGCATTTT. This encodes CASSRETGVNQPQHF. Based on the CDR3 plus reference TRBV9 and TRBJ1-5, the full variable domain is DSGVTQTPKHLITATGQRVTLRCSPRSGDLSVYWYQQSLDQGLQFLIQYYNGEERAKGNILERFSAQQFPDLHSELNLSSLELGDSALYFCASSRETGVNQPQHFGDGTRLSIL.

The chain recombines TRBV7-2 with TRBJ2-7, with D possibly matching TRBD2 (6 bases). The CDR3 sequence is 16 residues long. With 1 base removed from V and 3 bases from J, the gap between germline ends came to 16 bases. Germline V gene data show CDR1 as SGHTA and CDR2 as FQGNSA. CDR3 residues: CASSLGWDLQRYEQYF. The CDR3 DNA reads as TGTGCCAGCAGCTTAGGTTGGGACTTGCAACGCTACGAGCAGTACTTC.

J is TRBJ2-1 and V is TRBV9; D is undetermined. The CDR3 loop spans 13 amino acids. Trimming took off 4 bases at V and 1 base at J, with 6 bases between the two ends. Germline CDR1 is SGDLS and CDR2 is YYNGEE. CDR3 sequence (DNA): TGTGCCAGCAGCCCCACTTCCTACAATGAGCAGTTCTTC. Translating gives CASSPTSYNEQFF.

This clone was detected only a few times. The chain carries TRBV2 and TRBJ2-1; 12 nucleotides align to TRBD2. CDR3 size: 15 residues. Germline CDR1 and CDR2: SNHLY and FYNNEI. Trimming at V came to 4 bases and at J to 8 bases, leaving 6 bases not matched to a gene. CDR3 bases: TGTGCCAGCAGTGGGTCTAGCGGGGGGGCCTATGAGCAGTTCTTC. It yields the protein CASSGSSGGAYEQFF.

This clone occurred once. This chain uses TRBV6-1 with TRBJ2-1, with D possibly being TRBD2 (5 bases). The CDR3 has 16 amino acids. In germline, CDR1 is MNHNS, CDR2 SASEGT. Trimming removed 0 bases at V and 0 bases at J, with 9 bases between. The CDR3 is CASSEAEESSYNEQFF. CDR3 bases: TGTGCCAGCAGTGAAGCGGAGGAATCCTCCTACAATGAGCAGTTCTTC.

With respect to this clone: Other DNA sequences in this specimen translate into the identical CDR3. The rearrangement links TRBV11-2 to TRBJ2-5, with 8 bases that match TRBD2. Germline CDR1 reads SGHAT; CDR2 reads FQNNGV. The CDR3 loop spans 16 amino acids. After removal of 6 bases from V and 0 bases from J, the junction contained 9 bases not matched to a gene. In DNA, the CDR3 is TGTGCCAGCAGTTCCGGGGGGGGCCCGTACCAAGAGACCCAGTACTTC. Amino acid sequence: CASSSGGGPYQETQYF. The whole variable domain, remainder taken from reference TRBV11-2 and TRBJ2-5, is EAGVAQSPRYKIIEKRQSVAFWCNPISGHATLYWYQQILGQGPKLLIQFQNNGVVDDSQLPKDRFSAERLKGVDSTLKIQPAKLEDSAVYLCASSSGGGPYQETQYFGPGTRLLVL.

The chain couples TRBV28 to TRBJ1-5, with 10 bases matching TRBD1. With 6 bases clipped from V and 9 bases from J, the junction kept 2 bases outside the gene matches. Germline values: CDR1 MDHEN, CDR2 SYDVKM. This CDR3 contains 12 residues. The CDR3: CASRTGGGPQHF. DNA for the CDR3: TGTGCCAGCAGGACAGGGGGCGGGCCCCAGCATTTT.

The rearrangement joins TRBV7-3 to TRBJ2-2; 7 bases map to TRBD2. Losses at the gene ends were 6 bases for V and 1 base for J; bases not matched to a gene: 5. The CDR3 is 15 residues long. From germline, CDR1 is SGHTA and CDR2 FQGTGA. The CDR3 nucleotides are TGTGCCAGCAGGCCCTCGGGGGGGAACACCGGGGAGCTGTTTTTT. The encoded protein is CASRPSGGNTGELFF.

This clone appeared a few times. The chain couples TRBV25-1 to TRBJ2-7; D ambiguous. CDR1 is MGHDK and CDR2 is SYGVNS in the germline V gene. This CDR3 region has 12 residues. The V end was cut by 3 bases, the J end by 5 bases, with 8 bases between. The CDR3 loop reads CASSETSNEQYF. CDR3 in DNA: TGTGCCAGCAGTGAGACAAGCAACGAGCAGTACTTC.

This sequence joins TRBV9 and TRBJ2-2; 9 bases are shared with TRBD2. V was clipped by 4 bases and J by 3 bases; unmatched bases: 7. CDR1 is SGDLS, CDR2 YYNGEE, per germline. The CDR3 is 16 amino acids. CDR3 amino acids: CASSPLTSGYTGELFF. CDR3 DNA: TGTGCCAGCAGCCCATTGACTAGCGGTTACACCGGGGAGCTGTTTTTT.

In the case of this clone: Compared with germline, one end of the junction differs, possibly owing to a read error. Here the CDR3 reads CSRGQWRALRPQHF. The CDR3 bases are TGTTCCAGAGGGCAATGGAGGGCCCTCAGGCCCCAGCATTTT. This sequence joins TRBV7-9 and TRBJ1-5; D remains unclear. CDR1 and CDR2 from the germline V gene are SEHNR and FQNEAQ (reference sequence). This CDR3 spans 14 amino acids.

The chain couples TRBV11-2 to TRBJ1-1; 11 bases are shared with TRBD1. Germline V gene data show CDR1 as SGHAT and CDR2 as FQNNGV. CDR3 size: 15 residues. V shed 5 bases and J 4 bases; nucleotides not matched to a gene: 6. The CDR3 DNA reads as TGTGCCAGCAGCCCAGGACAGGGGGCGCGCACTGAAGCTTTCTTT. Amino acid sequence: CASSPGQGARTEAFF.

The rearrangement joins TRBV9 to TRBJ2-2; TRBD1 aligns across 7 bases. Germline assignment: CDR1 SGDLS and CDR2 YYNGEE. The CDR3 consists of 12 residues. V shed 10 bases, J shed 6 bases, and the junction held 6 bases outside the gene matches. CDR3 sequence reads: CASEGAAGELFF. The CDR3 DNA follows: TGTGCCTCCGAGGGGGCGGCCGGGGAGCTGTTTTTT.

The V call is TRBV6-5, the J call TRBJ1-6, with D maybe TRBD1 (5 bases). Germline values: CDR1 MNHEY, CDR2 SVGAGI. V shed 0 bases and J shed 10 bases, with 13 bases lying between them. CDR3 size: 15 residues. The CDR3 DNA is TGTGCCAGCAGTTACTCCCAGCAGGGCCGCTCACCCCTCCACTTT. Translating it yields CASSYSQQGRSPLHF.

V usage is TRBV13 and J usage is TRBJ2-7; 7 nucleotides match TRBD1. Trimming took 4 bases from V and 3 from J; bases not matched to a gene: 3. The germline V gene encodes CDR1 PRHDT and CDR2 FYEKMQ (reference sequence). The CDR3 totals 13 residues. The CDR3 coding sequence is TGTGCCAGCAGCTCGACAGGGAACTACGAGCAGTACTTC. Amino acid sequence: CASSSTGNYEQYF.

The chain uses TRBV7-9 and TRBJ1-1; D is unresolved. CDR3 size: 13 residues. Looked up from germline, CDR1 is SEHNR and CDR2 is FQNEAQ (reference sequence). Trimming stripped 10 bases from V and 3 bases from J, with 15 bases between. CDR3 sequence reads: CATTKAGDTEAFF. In DNA, the CDR3 is TGTGCCACCACCAAAGCCGGGGACACTGAAGCTTTCTTT.

The J gene is TRBJ2-5, the V gene TRBV7-8; 7 bases match TRBD1. In germline, CDR1 is SGHVS, CDR2 FQNEAQ. The CDR3 length is 16 residues. With V trimmed by 0 bases and J by 2 bases, 6 bases remained unmatched. The CDR3 nucleotides are TGTGCCAGCAGCTTAGCCTTCCCCAGGGGGCAAGAGACCCAGTACTTC. This codes for CASSLAFPRGQETQYF.

This clone was counted a single time. This sequence joins TRBV2 and TRBJ2-7; weak D call: TRBD2 (6 bases). Trimming cost V 6 bases and J 5 bases, with 14 bases left between them. This CDR3 contains 13 residues. The germline gives CDR1 SNHLY, CDR2 FYNNEI. The CDR3 reads CASSGGLEDEQYF. CDR3 bases: TGTGCCAGCAGCGGGGGTTTAGAGGACGAGCAGTACTTC.

The V gene is TRBV2, the J gene TRBJ1-1, with D unclear. The length of the CDR3 is 12 residues. Germline V gives CDR1 SNHLY, CDR2 FYNNEI. CDR3 protein: CGSAQMNTEAFF. The CDR3 DNA reads as TGTGGGTCAGCGCAGATGAACACTGAAGCTTTCTTT.

V is TRBV5-1 and J is TRBJ1-2; D might be TRBD1 (6 bases). The CDR3 length is 13 residues. Trimming cost V 9 bases and J 7 bases, with 19 bases left between them. Germline V gene lookup returns CDR1 SGHRS and CDR2 YFSETQ. The CDR3 DNA reads as TGCGCCAACGGACAGTCTAAAAAGCGTGGCTACACCTTC. Protein product: CANGQSKKRGYTF.

V and J are TRBV12-5 and TRBJ2-7; 8 bases line up with TRBD1. V dropped 0 bases and J dropped 9; count of bases not matched to a gene: 7. CDR1 LGHNT and CDR2 FRNRAP come from the germline V gene. The CDR3 contains 14 residues. The CDR3 DNA reads TGTGCTAGTGGTTTGGTCAGGGGGCCCTTTGGGCAGTACTTC. Residues: CASGLVRGPFGQYF.

The chain carries TRBV5-1 and TRBJ1-1, with TRBD1 identical over 8 bases. The CDR3 sequence is 14 residues long. Germline V lookup: CDR1 SGHRS, CDR2 YFSETQ. V shed 6 bases and J 5 bases; nucleotides not matched to a gene: 9. CDR3 region: CASKRTGGGTEAFF. The CDR3, as DNA: TGCGCCAGCAAACGAACAGGGGGAGGTACTGAAGCTTTCTTT.